The clone carrying this T cell receptor beta chain was counted many times. Its matching antigen is unknown. The germline V and J ends were trimmed by 0 bases and 5 bases, with 7 bases remaining between them. The CDR3 spans 14 residues. Germline V gene data show CDR1 as SGHTA and CDR2 as FQGTGA. Researchers barred patients who had uncontrolled infection, other autoimmune disease, pregnancy or lactation. The sample is drawn from a study of T cells in Graves' hyperthyroidism and ophthalmopathy. The CDR3 regions of TCR beta were amplified from RNA transcripts. An initial round of RT-PCR targeting the TCR CDR3 relied on the HTBI primer set. TCRdb independently ran MiXCR on the multiplex PCR reads; one entry per CDR3 protein. The table shows roughly 420,000 distinct CDR3 sequences, with approximately 14% occurring only once. Study-wide results and caveats: Researchers found most expanded thyroid clonotypes above 0.001 in blood as well. With a median lead of about six months before onset, the model predicted ophthalmopathy.

Material for sequencing was blood. J is TRBJ2-2 and V is TRBV7-3; D gene ambiguous. The TCR was taken from a woman between 18 and 29 years old with Graves' hyperthyroidism. In DNA form, the CDR3 reads TGTGCCAGCAGCTTAACTCCCCCTACCGGGGAGCTGTTTTTT. This encodes CASSLTPPTGELFF.